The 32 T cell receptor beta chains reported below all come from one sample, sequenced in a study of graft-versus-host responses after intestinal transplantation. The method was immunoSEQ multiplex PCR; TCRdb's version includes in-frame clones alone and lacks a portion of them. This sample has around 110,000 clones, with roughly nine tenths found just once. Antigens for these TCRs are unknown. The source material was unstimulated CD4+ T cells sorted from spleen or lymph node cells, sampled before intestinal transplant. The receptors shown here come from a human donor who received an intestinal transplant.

The CDR3 loop reads CSVPHRPPSYNEQFF. The CDR3 DNA sequence: TGCAGCGTCCCACACAGGCCCCCCTCCTACAATGAGCAGTTCTTC. The chain combines TRBV29-1 with TRBJ2-1; the D gene is possibly TRBD1 (5 bases). V gave up 6 bases and J gave up 0 bases, with 15 bases separating them. The CDR3 has 15 amino acids. Looked up from germline, CDR1 is SQVTM and CDR2 is ANQGSEA.

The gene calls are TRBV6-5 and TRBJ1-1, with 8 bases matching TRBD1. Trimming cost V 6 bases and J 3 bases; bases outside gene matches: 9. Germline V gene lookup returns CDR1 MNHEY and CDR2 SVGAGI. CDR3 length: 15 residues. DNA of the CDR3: TGTGCCAGCAGGCGACAGGGGATGAGGGACACTGAAGCTTTCTTT. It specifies CASRRQGMRDTEAFF.

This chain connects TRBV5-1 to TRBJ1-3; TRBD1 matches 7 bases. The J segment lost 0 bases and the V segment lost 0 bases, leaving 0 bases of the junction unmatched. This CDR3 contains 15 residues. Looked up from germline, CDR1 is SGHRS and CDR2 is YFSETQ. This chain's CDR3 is CASSLAGGSGNTIYF. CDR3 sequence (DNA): TGCGCCAGCAGCTTGGCAGGGGGCTCTGGAAACACCATATATTTT.

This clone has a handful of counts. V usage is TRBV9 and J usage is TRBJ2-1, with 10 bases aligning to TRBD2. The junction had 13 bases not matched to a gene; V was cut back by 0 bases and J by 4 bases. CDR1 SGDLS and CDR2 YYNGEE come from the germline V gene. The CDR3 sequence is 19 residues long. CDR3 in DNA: TGTGCCAGCAGCGTAGCCGCTAGCGGGAGCCGATGGGGGTACAATGAGCAGTTCTTC. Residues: CASSVAASGSRWGYNEQFF.

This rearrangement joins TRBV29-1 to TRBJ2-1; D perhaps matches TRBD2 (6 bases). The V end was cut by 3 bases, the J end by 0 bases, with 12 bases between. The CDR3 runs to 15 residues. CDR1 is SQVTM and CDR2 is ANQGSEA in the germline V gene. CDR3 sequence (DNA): TGCAGCGTTGATCCCCTAGCGAGCTCCTACAATGAGCAGTTCTTC. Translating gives CSVDPLASSYNEQFF.

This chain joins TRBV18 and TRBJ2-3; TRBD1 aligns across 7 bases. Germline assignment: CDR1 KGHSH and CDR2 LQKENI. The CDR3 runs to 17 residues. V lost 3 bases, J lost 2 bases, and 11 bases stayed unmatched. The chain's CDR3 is CASSPAFRTGHTDTQYF. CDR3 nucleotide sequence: TGTGCCAGCTCACCGGCCTTTAGGACAGGCCACACAGATACGCAGTATTTT.

The CDR3 sequence is CASTLRGDTEAFF. The CDR3, as DNA: TGTGCCAGTACCCTAAGGGGTGACACTGAAGCTTTCTTT. The rearrangement joins TRBV19 to TRBJ1-1; D is perhaps TRBD1 (5 bases). Germline V lookup: CDR1 LNHDA, CDR2 SQIVND (reference sequence). V was clipped by 7 bases and J by 3 bases, with 12 bases between them. The CDR3 contains 13 residues.

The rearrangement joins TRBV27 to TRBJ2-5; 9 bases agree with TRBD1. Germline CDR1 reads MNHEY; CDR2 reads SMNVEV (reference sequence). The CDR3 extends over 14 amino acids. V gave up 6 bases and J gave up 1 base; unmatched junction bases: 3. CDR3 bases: TGTGCCAGCAGGGGACAGGGACTCCAAGAGACCCAGTACTTC. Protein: CASRGQGLQETQYF.

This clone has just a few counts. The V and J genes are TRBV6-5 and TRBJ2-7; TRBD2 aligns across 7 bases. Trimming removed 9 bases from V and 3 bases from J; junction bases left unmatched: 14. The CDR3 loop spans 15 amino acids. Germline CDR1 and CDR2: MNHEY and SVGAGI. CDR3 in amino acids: CASHRGAGIGYEQYF. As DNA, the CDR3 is TGTGCCAGTCATCGTGGAGCGGGGATTGGCTACGAGCAGTACTTC.

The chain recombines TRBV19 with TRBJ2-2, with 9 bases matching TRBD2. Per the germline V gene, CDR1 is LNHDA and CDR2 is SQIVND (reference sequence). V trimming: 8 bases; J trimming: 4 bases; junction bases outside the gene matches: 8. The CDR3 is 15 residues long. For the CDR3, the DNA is TGTGCCAGTCAACTAGCGGGCGGGACCACCGGGGAGCTGTTTTTT. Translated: CASQLAGGTTGELFF. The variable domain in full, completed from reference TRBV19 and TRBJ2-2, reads DGGITQSPKYLFRKEGQNVTLSCEQNLNHDAMYWYRQDPGQGLRLIYYSQIVNDFQKGDIAEGYSVSREKKESFPLTVTSAQKNPTAFYLCASQLAGGTTGELFFGEGSRLTVL.

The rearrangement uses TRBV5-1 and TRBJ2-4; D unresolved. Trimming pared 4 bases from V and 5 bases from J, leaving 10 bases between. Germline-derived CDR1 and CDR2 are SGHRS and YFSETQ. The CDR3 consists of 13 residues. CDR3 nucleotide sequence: TGCGCCAGCAGCATTTTTACGGAAAACATTCAGTACTTC. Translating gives CASSIFTENIQYF.

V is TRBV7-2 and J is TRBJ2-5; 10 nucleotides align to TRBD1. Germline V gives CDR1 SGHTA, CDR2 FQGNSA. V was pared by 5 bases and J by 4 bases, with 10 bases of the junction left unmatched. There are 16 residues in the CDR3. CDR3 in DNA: TGTGCCAGCAGCCCAGCCTTGGACAGGGGGTCAGAGACCCAGTACTTC. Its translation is CASSPALDRGSETQYF.

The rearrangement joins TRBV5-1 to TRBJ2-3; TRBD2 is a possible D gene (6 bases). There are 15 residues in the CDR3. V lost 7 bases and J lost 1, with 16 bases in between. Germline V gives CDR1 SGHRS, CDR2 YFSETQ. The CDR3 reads CASRWGDPGTDTQYF. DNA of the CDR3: TGCGCCAGCCGATGGGGGGATCCGGGCACAGATACGCAGTATTTT.

CDR3: CSAAGDLKLFF. DNA for the CDR3: TGCAGTGCCGCAGGGGACCTAAAACTGTTTTTT. The V call is TRBV20-1, the J call TRBJ1-4, with D tentatively TRBD1 (6 bases). The germline V gene encodes CDR1 DFQATT and CDR2 SNEGSKA (reference sequence). Between the trimmed V and J ends, which lost 6 bases and 10 bases, there was a span of 12 bases. The CDR3 runs to 11 residues.

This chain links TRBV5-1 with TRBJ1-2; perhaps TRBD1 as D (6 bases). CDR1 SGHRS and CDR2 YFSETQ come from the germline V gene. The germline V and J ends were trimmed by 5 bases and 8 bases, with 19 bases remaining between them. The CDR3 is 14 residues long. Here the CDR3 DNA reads TGCGCCAGCAGTCCCGGGCCAGGGGCGGGCGGCTACACCTTC. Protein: CASSPGPGAGGYTF.

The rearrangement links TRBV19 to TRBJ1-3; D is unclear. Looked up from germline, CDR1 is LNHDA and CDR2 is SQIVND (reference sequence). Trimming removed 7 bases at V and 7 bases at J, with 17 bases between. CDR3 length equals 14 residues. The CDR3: CASKKLESPNTIYF. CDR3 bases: TGTGCCAGTAAAAAGTTGGAGTCTCCCAACACCATATATTTT.

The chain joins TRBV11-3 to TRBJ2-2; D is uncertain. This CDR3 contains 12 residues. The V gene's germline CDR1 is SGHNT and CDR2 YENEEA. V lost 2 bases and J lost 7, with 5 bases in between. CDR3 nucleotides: TGTGCCAGCAGCTTATCTCTCGGGGAGCTGTTTTTT. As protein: CASSLSLGELFF.

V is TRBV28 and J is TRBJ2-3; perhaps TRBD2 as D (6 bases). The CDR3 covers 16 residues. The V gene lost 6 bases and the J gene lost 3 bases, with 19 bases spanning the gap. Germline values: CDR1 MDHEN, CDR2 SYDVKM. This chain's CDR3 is CASSFPGGAGTDTQYF. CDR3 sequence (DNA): TGTGCCAGCAGCTTCCCCGGCGGGGCAGGGACAGATACGCAGTATTTT. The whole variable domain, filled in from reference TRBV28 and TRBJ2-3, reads DVKVTQSSRYLVKRTGEKVFLECVQDMDHENMFWYRQDPGLGLRLIYFSYDVKMKEKGDIPEGYSVSREKKERFSLILESASTNQTSMYLCASSFPGGAGTDTQYFGPGTRLTVL.

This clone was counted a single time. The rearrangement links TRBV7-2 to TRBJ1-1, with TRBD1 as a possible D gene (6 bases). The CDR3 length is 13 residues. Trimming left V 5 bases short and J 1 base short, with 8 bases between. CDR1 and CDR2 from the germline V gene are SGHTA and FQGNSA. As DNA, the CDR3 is TGTGCCAGCAGCGTACAGGGGAACACTGAAGCTTTCTTT. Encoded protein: CASSVQGNTEAFF.

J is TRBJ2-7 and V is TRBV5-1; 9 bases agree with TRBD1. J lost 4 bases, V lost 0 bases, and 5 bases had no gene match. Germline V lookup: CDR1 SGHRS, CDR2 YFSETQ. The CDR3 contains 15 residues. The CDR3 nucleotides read TGCGCCAGCAGCTTGGCTGTGGGACAGGGTTACGAGCAGTACTTC. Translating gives CASSLAVGQGYEQYF.

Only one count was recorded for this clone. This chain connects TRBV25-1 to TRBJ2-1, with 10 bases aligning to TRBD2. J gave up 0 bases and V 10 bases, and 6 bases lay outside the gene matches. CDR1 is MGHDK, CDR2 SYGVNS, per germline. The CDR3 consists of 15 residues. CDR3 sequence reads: CANPSGGSSYNEQFF. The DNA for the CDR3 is TGTGCCAACCCTAGCGGGGGTAGCTCCTACAATGAGCAGTTCTTC.

DNA of the CDR3: TGTGCCTGGAGCTTACGGGGAGATCAGCCCCAGCATTTT. The encoded protein is CAWSLRGDQPQHF. This chain connects TRBV30 to TRBJ1-5, with D uncertain. Deletions cut 3 bases from V and 5 bases from J, with 11 bases between. In germline, CDR1 is GTSNPN, CDR2 SVGIG (reference sequence). This CDR3 is built from 13 residues.

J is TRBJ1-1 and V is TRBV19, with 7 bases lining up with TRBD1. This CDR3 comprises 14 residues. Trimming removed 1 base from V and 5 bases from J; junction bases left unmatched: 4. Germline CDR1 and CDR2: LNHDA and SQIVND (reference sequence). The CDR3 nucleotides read TGTGCCAGTAGTATAGTCAGGGGGAGGACTGAAGCTTTCTTT. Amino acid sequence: CASSIVRGRTEAFF.

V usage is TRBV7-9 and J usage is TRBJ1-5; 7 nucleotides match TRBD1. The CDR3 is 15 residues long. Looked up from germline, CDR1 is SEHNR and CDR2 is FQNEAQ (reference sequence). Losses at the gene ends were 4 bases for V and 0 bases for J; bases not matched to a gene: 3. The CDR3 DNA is TGTGCCAGCAGCTCGACAGGGAATAGCAATCAGCCCCAGCATTTT. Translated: CASSSTGNSNQPQHF.

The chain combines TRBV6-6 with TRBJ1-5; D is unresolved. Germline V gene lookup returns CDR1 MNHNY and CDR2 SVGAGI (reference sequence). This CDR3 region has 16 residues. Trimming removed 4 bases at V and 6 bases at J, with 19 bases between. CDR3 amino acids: CASSSLLGRGSQPQHF. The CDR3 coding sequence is TGTGCCAGCAGTTCTTTGTTGGGTAGAGGGAGTCAGCCCCAGCATTTT.

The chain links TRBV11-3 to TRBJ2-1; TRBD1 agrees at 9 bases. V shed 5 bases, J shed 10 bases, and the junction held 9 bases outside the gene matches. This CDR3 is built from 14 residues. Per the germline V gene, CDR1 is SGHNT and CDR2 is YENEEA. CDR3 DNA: TGTGCCAGCAGCGCCGGGACAGGGCCGTACGAGCAGTTCTTC. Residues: CASSAGTGPYEQFF. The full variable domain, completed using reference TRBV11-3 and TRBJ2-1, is EAGVVQSPRYKIIEKKQPVAFWCNPISGHNTLYWYLQNLGQGPELLIRYENEEAVDDSQLPKDRFSAERLKGVDSTLKIQPAELGDSAVYLCASSAGTGPYEQFFGPGTRLTVL.

The CDR3 protein is CASRVLDRDNEKLFF. The CDR3 DNA follows: TGTGCCAGTCGCGTCTTGGACAGGGATAATGAAAAACTGTTTTTT. This chain connects TRBV19 to TRBJ1-4, with 8 bases that match TRBD1. Germline V CDR1 and CDR2: LNHDA, SQIVND (reference sequence). With V trimmed by 8 bases and J by 4 bases, 9 bases remained unmatched. The CDR3 runs 15 residues.

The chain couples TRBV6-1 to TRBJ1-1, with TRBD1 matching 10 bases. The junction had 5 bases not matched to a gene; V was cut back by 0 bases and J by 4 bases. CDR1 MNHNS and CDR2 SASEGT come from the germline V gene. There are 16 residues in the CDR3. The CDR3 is CASSEAPGQGPTEAFF. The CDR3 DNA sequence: TGTGCCAGCAGTGAAGCACCGGGACAGGGGCCCACTGAAGCTTTCTTT.

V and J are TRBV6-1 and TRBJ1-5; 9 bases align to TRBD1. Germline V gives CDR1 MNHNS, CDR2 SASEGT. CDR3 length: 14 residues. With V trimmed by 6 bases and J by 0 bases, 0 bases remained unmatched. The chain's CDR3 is CASRTGGSNQPQHF. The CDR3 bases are TGTGCCAGCAGGACAGGGGGTAGCAATCAGCCCCAGCATTTT.

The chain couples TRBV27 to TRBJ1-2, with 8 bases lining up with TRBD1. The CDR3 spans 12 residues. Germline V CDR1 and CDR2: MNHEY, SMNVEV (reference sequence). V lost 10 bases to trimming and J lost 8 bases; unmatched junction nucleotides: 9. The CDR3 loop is CATTDREGGYTF. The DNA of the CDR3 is TGTGCCACCACGGACAGGGAAGGAGGCTACACCTTC.

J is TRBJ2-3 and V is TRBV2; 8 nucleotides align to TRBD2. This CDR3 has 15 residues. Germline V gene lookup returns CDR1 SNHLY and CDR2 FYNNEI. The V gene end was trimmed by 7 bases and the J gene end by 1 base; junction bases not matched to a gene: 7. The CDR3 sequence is CASKDLAGRTDTQYF. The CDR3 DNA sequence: TGTGCCAGCAAGGATCTAGCGGGCCGCACAGATACGCAGTATTTT.

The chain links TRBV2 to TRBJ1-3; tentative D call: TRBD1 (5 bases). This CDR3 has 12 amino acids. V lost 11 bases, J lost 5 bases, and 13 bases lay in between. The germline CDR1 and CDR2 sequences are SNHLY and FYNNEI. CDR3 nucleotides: TGTGCCCCCGGGGGAGATAGAAACACCATATATTTT. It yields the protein CAPGGDRNTIYF.